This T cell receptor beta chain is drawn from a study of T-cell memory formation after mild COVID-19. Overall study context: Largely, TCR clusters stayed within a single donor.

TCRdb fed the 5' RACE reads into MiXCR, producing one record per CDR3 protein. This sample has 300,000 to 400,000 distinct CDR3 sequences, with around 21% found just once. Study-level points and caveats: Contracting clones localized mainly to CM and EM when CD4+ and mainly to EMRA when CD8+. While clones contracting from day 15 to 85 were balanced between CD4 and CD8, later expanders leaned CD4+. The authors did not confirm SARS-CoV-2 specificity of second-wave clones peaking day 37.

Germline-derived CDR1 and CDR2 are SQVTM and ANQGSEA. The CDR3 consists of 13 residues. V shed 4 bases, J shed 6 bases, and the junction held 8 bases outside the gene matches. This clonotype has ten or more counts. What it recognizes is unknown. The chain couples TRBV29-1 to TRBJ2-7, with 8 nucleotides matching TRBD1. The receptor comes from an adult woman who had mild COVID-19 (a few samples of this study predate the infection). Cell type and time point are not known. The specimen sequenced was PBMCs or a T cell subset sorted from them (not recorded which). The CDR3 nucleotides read TGCAGCGTTGTTGAGGACAGGGTCGTCGAGCAGTACTTC. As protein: CSVVEDRVVEQYF.